The rows below give T cell receptor beta chains drawn from one sample of a study of cytomegalovirus exposure and HLA in healthy donors. The table came from immunoSEQ multiplex PCR; TCRdb's copy has only in-frame clones and leaves some out. The sample has tens of thousands of clones; 79% are singletons. Material: PBMCs. These TCRs come from a man aged 25 to 40 in good health and CMV-seronegative. Both conserved end residues are part of each CDR3. A D gene is named only where the DNA matches it firmly. Rows may omit the clone size; those that give it use once, few, many or a size class.

V: TRBV29-1; size: NA; J: TRBJ1-1; D: TRBD1; CDR3: CSGKQGREAFF; DNA: TGCAGCGGGAAACAGGGGCGTGAAGCTTTCTTT
V: TRBV14; size: NA; J: TRBJ1-2; D: TRBD1; CDR3: CASSRSGGGNYGYTF; DNA: TGTGCCAGCAGCCGCTCAGGGGGCGGTAACTATGGCTACACCTTC
V: TRBV5-5; size: few; J: TRBJ1-5; D: NA; CDR3: CASSPDRYSNQPQHF; DNA: TGTGCCAGCAGCCCGGACAGATATAGCAATCAGCCCCAGCATTTT
V: TRBV7-2; size: few; J: TRBJ2-7; D: NA; CDR3: CASSSRFTSYEQYF; DNA: TGTGCCAGCAGCTCCAGGTTTACCTCTTACGAGCAGTACTTC
V: TRBV6-5; size: once; J: TRBJ2-7; D: TRBD2; CDR3: CASASWGRDSEQYF; DNA: TGTGCCAGCGCTAGTTGGGGGAGGGATTCCGAGCAGTACTTC
V: TRBV7-2; size: NA; J: TRBJ2-4; D: NA; CDR3: CASSLAATNSPQYF; DNA: TGTGCCAGCAGCTTAGCCGCGACAAATAGTCCCCAGTACTTC
V: TRBV19; size: few; J: TRBJ2-4; D: TRBD1; CDR3: CASKGTGGKNIQYF; DNA: TGTGCCAGTAAGGGGACAGGGGGCAAAAACATTCAGTACTTC
V: TRBV4-1; size: once; J: TRBJ2-5; D: NA; CDR3: CASSQVVGRETQYF; DNA: TGCGCCAGCAGCCAAGTGGTGGGGAGAGAGACCCAGTACTTC
V: TRBV9; size: NA; J: TRBJ2-7; D: NA; CDR3: CASSVRGSGEQYF; DNA: TGTGCCAGCAGCGTTAGGGGGTCGGGCGAGCAGTACTTC
V: TRBV30; size: NA; J: TRBJ2-1; D: TRBD2; CDR3: CAWSESGDNEQFF; DNA: TGTGCCTGGAGTGAGAGCGGGGACAATGAGCAGTTCTTC
V: TRBV6-5; size: once; J: TRBJ1-6; D: NA; CDR3: CASLPGSSYNSPLHF; DNA: TGTGCCAGTCTACCGGGAAGCTCCTATAATTCACCCCTCCACTTT
V: TRBV28; size: NA; J: TRBJ2-7; D: NA; CDR3: CASSPGDGYYEQYF; DNA: TGTGCCAGCAGCCCAGGGGACGGCTACTACGAGCAGTACTTC
V: TRBV14; size: NA; J: TRBJ2-7; D: TRBD2; CDR3: CASSQATSGGPQYF; DNA: TGTGCCAGCAGCCAGGCAACTAGCGGGGGGCCCCAGTACTTC
V: TRBV25-1; size: NA; J: TRBJ1-5; D: TRBD1; CDR3: CASSDGQGRNQPQHF; DNA: TGTGCCAGCAGTGACGGACAGGGTCGTAATCAGCCCCAGCATTTT
V: TRBV4-2; size: few; J: TRBJ1-4; D: NA; CDR3: CASSQGGGIGEKLFF; DNA: TGTGCCAGCAGCCAAGGAGGAGGTATCGGGGAAAAACTGTTTTTT
V: TRBV7-2; size: NA; J: TRBJ1-2; D: NA; CDR3: CASSFRDLRGYTF; DNA: TGTGCCAGCAGCTTCAGGGATTTGAGGGGCTACACCTTC
V: TRBV19; size: NA; J: TRBJ1-1; D: TRBD1; CDR3: CASENRGLTEAFF; DNA: TGTGCCAGTGAAAACAGGGGGTTGACTGAAGCTTTCTTT
V: TRBV18; size: NA; J: TRBJ2-3; D: NA; CDR3: CASSPGGARDTQYF; DNA: TGTGCCAGCTCACCAGGGGGGGCCAGAGATACGCAGTATTTT
V: TRBV5-1; size: NA; J: TRBJ2-7; D: TRBD1; CDR3: CACSSAGQGARGEQYF; DNA: TGCGCCTGCAGCTCCGCTGGACAGGGGGCGCGCGGCGAGCAGTACTTC
V: TRBV19; size: once; J: TRBJ2-2; D: TRBD2; CDR3: CASRTSGNGELFF; DNA: TGTGCCAGCAGGACTAGCGGGAACGGGGAGCTGTTTTTT
V: TRBV11-2; size: NA; J: TRBJ2-1; D: NA; CDR3: CASSLERNNEQFF; DNA: TGTGCCAGCAGCTTAGAGCGGAACAATGAGCAGTTCTTC
V: TRBV6-5; size: NA; J: TRBJ2-2; D: NA; CDR3: CASSGTGLAGELFF; DNA: TGTGCCAGCAGTGGTACAGGGCTGGCCGGGGAGCTGTTTTTT
V: TRBV2; size: NA; J: TRBJ1-5; D: TRBD1; CDR3: CASSHLRTGGNNQPQHF; DNA: TGTGCCAGCAGCCATTTGAGGACAGGGGGCAACAATCAGCCCCAGCATTTT
V: TRBV18; size: NA; J: TRBJ1-1; D: TRBD1; CDR3: CASFGPGQGITEAFF; DNA: TGTGCCAGCTTCGGACCGGGACAGGGTATTACTGAAGCTTTCTTT
V: TRBV7-9; size: NA; J: TRBJ1-2; D: NA; CDR3: CASSGPQGNRYGYTF; DNA: TGTGCCAGCAGCGGACCGCAGGGAAACCGCTATGGCTACACCTTC
V: TRBV30; size: NA; J: TRBJ2-5; D: TRBD1; CDR3: CAWGGRTGGQETQYF; DNA: TGTGCCTGGGGGGGCCGGACAGGGGGTCAAGAGACCCAGTACTTC
V: TRBV5-1; size: NA; J: TRBJ1-4; D: TRBD1; CDR3: CASSEGQGGEKLFF; DNA: TGCGCCAGCAGCGAGGGACAGGGAGGCGAAAAACTGTTTTTT
V: TRBV4-1; size: few; J: TRBJ1-1; D: NA; CDR3: CASRTGNTEAFF; DNA: TGCGCCAGCAGGACAGGGAACACTGAAGCTTTCTTT
V: TRBV4-1; size: NA; J: TRBJ2-1; D: TRBD2; CDR3: CASRGRGVSYNEQFF; DNA: TGCGCCAGCAGGGGGCGGGGGGTCTCCTACAATGAGCAGTTCTTC
V: TRBV4-3; size: few; J: TRBJ2-1; D: NA; CDR3: CASSQDAERTYNEQFF; DNA: TGCGCCAGCAGCCAAGATGCTGAGAGGACCTACAATGAGCAGTTCTTC
V: TRBV28; size: NA; J: TRBJ2-7; D: NA; CDR3: CASSEGDLSEQYF; DNA: TGTGCCAGCAGTGAGGGGGATTTAAGCGAGCAGTACTTC
V: TRBV30; size: few; J: TRBJ2-1; D: NA; CDR3: CAWSAGNNEQFF; DNA: TGTGCCTGGAGTGCCGGTAACAATGAGCAGTTCTTC
V: TRBV2; size: NA; J: TRBJ1-2; D: NA; CDR3: CASSDIYGYTF; DNA: TGTGCCAGCAGTGACATTTATGGCTACACCTTC
V: TRBV5-1; size: NA; J: TRBJ1-4; D: TRBD1; CDR3: CASSFRQGVGEKLFF; DNA: TGCGCCAGCAGCTTCCGACAGGGGGTCGGTGAAAAACTGTTTTTT
V: TRBV7-7; size: few; J: TRBJ2-1; D: TRBD2; CDR3: CASSGGLASYNEQFF; DNA: TGTGCTAGCAGCGGGGGACTAGCCTCCTACAATGAGCAGTTCTTC
V: TRBV28; size: NA; J: TRBJ2-7; D: NA; CDR3: CASSATYEQYF; DNA: TGTGCCAGCAGTGCGACCTACGAGCAGTACTTC
V: TRBV19; size: NA; J: TRBJ2-3; D: NA; CDR3: CASSIFRVTDTQYF; DNA: TGTGCCAGTAGTATTTTCCGGGTCACAGATACGCAGTATTTT
V: TRBV7-6; size: few; J: TRBJ1-3; D: TRBD1; CDR3: CASSLATGRSGNTIYF; DNA: TGTGCCAGCAGCTTAGCGACAGGGCGCTCTGGAAACACCATATATTTT
V: TRBV11-1; size: NA; J: TRBJ2-5; D: TRBD2; CDR3: CASSTRTSGLQETQYF; DNA: TGTGCCAGCAGCACCAGGACTAGCGGGTTACAAGAGACCCAGTACTTC
V: TRBV5-1; size: NA; J: TRBJ1-1; D: TRBD1; CDR3: CASSLASTGAGEAFF; DNA: TGCGCCAGCAGCTTAGCCAGTACAGGGGCGGGTGAAGCTTTCTTT
V: TRBV6-6; size: once; J: TRBJ1-4; D: NA; CDR3: CASSLDRRNEKLFF; DNA: TGTGCCAGCAGCCTCGACAGAAGAAATGAAAAACTGTTTTTT
V: TRBV5-4; size: NA; J: TRBJ2-5; D: NA; CDR3: CASAPTEGAGTQYF; DNA: TGTGCCAGCGCCCCCACGGAGGGGGCCGGGACCCAGTACTTC
V: TRBV11-2; size: NA; J: TRBJ1-2; D: NA; CDR3: CASSLGPAGNYGYTF; DNA: TGTGCCAGCAGCTTAGGTCCTGCAGGGAACTATGGCTACACCTTC
V: TRBV9; size: NA; J: TRBJ2-1; D: NA; CDR3: CASSVGDSWYNEQFF; DNA: TGTGCCAGCAGCGTAGGTGATAGCTGGTACAATGAGCAGTTCTTC
V: TRBV27; size: few; J: TRBJ1-2; D: TRBD1; CDR3: CASSPGGTGMRGYTF; DNA: TGTGCCAGCAGTCCCGGCGGGACAGGAATGAGAGGCTACACCTTC
V: TRBV7-2; size: NA; J: TRBJ2-3; D: NA; CDR3: CASSLSTDTQYF; DNA: TGTGCCAGCAGCCTCAGCACAGATACGCAGTATTTT
V: TRBV12-5; size: few; J: TRBJ2-7; D: TRBD1; CDR3: CASSLRPGTDTYEQYF; DNA: TGTGCTAGTAGCCTTCGACCCGGGACAGACACCTACGAGCAGTACTTC
V: TRBV5-1; size: NA; J: TRBJ2-3; D: NA; CDR3: CASSLVGGNTDTQYF; DNA: TGCGCCAGCAGCTTGGTTGGGGGGAACACAGATACGCAGTATTTT
V: TRBV14; size: NA; J: TRBJ2-1; D: NA; CDR3: CASSHARDYNEQFF; DNA: TGTGCCAGCAGCCACGCGCGGGATTACAATGAGCAGTTCTTC
V: TRBV4-3; size: NA; J: TRBJ2-2; D: NA; CDR3: CASSQDYTGELFF; DNA: TGCGCCAGCAGCCAAGACTACACCGGGGAGCTGTTTTTT
V: TRBV6-1; size: NA; J: TRBJ1-5; D: NA; CDR3: CASTPSAQGQPQHF; DNA: TGTGCCAGCACACCCTCCGCTCAGGGGCAGCCCCAGCATTTT
V: TRBV29-1; size: NA; J: TRBJ1-5; D: TRBD1; CDR3: CSVGGRDRGQPQHF; DNA: TGCAGCGTTGGAGGTCGAGACAGGGGTCAGCCCCAGCATTTT
V: TRBV30; size: NA; J: TRBJ1-2; D: NA; CDR3: CAWSPGAGYTF; DNA: TGTGCCTGGAGTCCAGGGGCAGGCTACACCTTC